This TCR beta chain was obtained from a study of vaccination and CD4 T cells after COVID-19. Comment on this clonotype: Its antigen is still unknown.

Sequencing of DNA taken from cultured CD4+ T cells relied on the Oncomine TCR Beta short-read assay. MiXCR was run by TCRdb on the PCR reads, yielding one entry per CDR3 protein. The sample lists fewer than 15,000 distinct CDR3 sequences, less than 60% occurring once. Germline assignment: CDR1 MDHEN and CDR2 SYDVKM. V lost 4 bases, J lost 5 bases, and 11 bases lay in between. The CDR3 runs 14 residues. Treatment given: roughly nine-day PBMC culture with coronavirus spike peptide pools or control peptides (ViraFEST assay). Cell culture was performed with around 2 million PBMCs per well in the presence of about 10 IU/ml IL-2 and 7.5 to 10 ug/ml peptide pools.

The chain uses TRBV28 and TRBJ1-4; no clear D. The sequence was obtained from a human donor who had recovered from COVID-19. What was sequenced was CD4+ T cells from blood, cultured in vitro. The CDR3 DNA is TGTGCCAGCAGTTCGCCGGGAGGGAATGAAAAACTGTTTTTT. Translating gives CASSSPGGNEKLFF.